This TCR beta chain stems from a study of cytomegalovirus exposure and HLA in healthy donors. Study observations and caveats: Across all donors, roughly uniform sequencing depth was an assumption of the presence/absence analyses.

Notes on this clone: Its antigen remains unidentified.

Primers for the PCR totalled 60 Vbeta and 13 Jbeta. Repertoires were generated with immunoSEQ multiplex PCR, while TCRdb's copy carries only in-frame clones and drops some. The sample lists over 90,000 clones; roughly 74% were seen once. This clonotype originated in a woman aged 70-85 years in good health and CMV-seropositive. The source material was PBMCs.

CDR3 residues: CASSLGQGYVSYEQYF. In DNA, the CDR3 is TGTGCCAGCAGCTTAGGACAGGGGTATGTCTCCTACGAGCAGTACTTC. This chain links TRBV7-9 with TRBJ2-7, with 8 bases identical to TRBD1. The germline V gene has CDR1 SEHNR and CDR2 FQNEAQ (reference sequence). J lost 0 bases, V lost 1 base, and 5 bases had no gene match. This CDR3 has 16 amino acids.